The 9 T cell receptor beta chains below come from one sample, sequenced in a study of blood T cells in healthy people across ages. The use of a sample-barcoded 5' primer and a J-beta primer mix characterized a second PCR of roughly 6 to 11 cycles. TCRdb re-called the 5' RACE reads through MiXCR, storing one row per CDR3 protein. The sample records some 1.1 million distinct CDR3 sequences, roughly two fifths being singletons. The sequencing sample was made of blood. The receptors stem from a man aged 18 to 29 in good health.

This clonotype was counted a few times. The V gene is TRBV7-2, the J gene TRBJ2-1; D unclear. V lost 5 bases and J 6 bases, leaving 14 bases between the germline ends. The V gene's germline CDR1 is SGHTA and CDR2 FQGNSA. The CDR3 contains 14 residues. This CDR3 is CASSAASSTNEQFF. In nucleotides, the CDR3 is TGTGCCAGCAGCGCCGCCTCTAGTACCAATGAGCAGTTCTTC.

The rearrangement joins TRBV6-2 or TRBV6-3 to TRBJ1-1; 8 bases align to TRBD1. Per germline, CDR1 MNHEY and CDR2 SVGEGT. The V and J ends lost 11 bases and 0 bases, in that order; junction bases with no gene match: 8. The CDR3 runs 14 residues. This chain's CDR3 is CAGETGGMNTEAFF. The CDR3 coding sequence is TGTGCCGGCGAAACAGGGGGAATGAACACTGAAGCTTTCTTT.

The chain employs TRBV9 and TRBJ2-7; D may match TRBD1 or TRBD2 (6 bases each). Per germline, CDR1 SGDLS and CDR2 YYNGEE. The CDR3 runs to 17 residues. V was cut by 0 bases and J by 7 bases, with 23 bases left in between. The CDR3 region is CASSVVPIGKGGNEQYF. CDR3 bases: TGTGCCAGCAGCGTAGTACCTATAGGGAAAGGGGGGAATGAGCAGTACTTC.

This clonotype has only a few counts. The V gene is TRBV7-2, the J gene TRBJ2-5; D unclear. The CDR3 totals 14 residues. Germline values: CDR1 SGHTA, CDR2 FQGNSA. Trimming stripped 5 bases from V and 1 base from J, with 11 bases between. In DNA form, the CDR3 reads TGTGCCAGCAGCCAAGCACAGATCCAAGAGACCCAGTACTTC. It encodes CASSQAQIQETQYF.

This clonotype was picked up a small number of times. The rearrangement joins TRBV7-2 to TRBJ1-3; no clear D. The CDR3 has 16 amino acids. V was trimmed by 1 base and J by 4 bases, leaving 14 bases between them. Per the germline V gene, CDR1 is SGHTA and CDR2 is FQGNSA. CDR3: CASSLDPASSGNTIYF. As DNA, the CDR3 is TGTGCCAGCAGCTTAGACCCTGCGAGCTCGGGAAACACCATATATTTT.

Only a few counts were recorded for this clonotype. V usage is TRBV6-1 and J usage is TRBJ2-3; D is undetermined. The V gene's germline CDR1 is MNHNS and CDR2 SASEGT. The CDR3 runs 20 residues. With 6 bases removed from V and 4 bases from J, the gap between germline ends came to 32 bases. The CDR3 nucleotides read TGTGCCAGCAGCCCCTCCGGTAGGCGCCGGGTCTTCGTAGGAGCAGATACGCAGTATTTT. Translating gives CASSPSGRRRVFVGADTQYF.

The chain joins TRBV5-5 to TRBJ2-3; D gene unclear. Looked up from germline, CDR1 is SGHKS and CDR2 is YYEKEE (reference sequence). V gave up 4 bases and J gave up 6 bases, with 24 bases separating them. The CDR3 has 17 amino acids. The CDR3 loop is CASSIRPSGQRLDTQYF. The CDR3 bases are TGTGCCAGCAGCATCCGACCCTCCGGGCAAAGACTGGATACGCAGTATTTT.

V and J are TRBV7-3 and TRBJ1-1; D is uncertain. Trimming stripped 1 base from V and 7 bases from J, with 10 bases between. There are 13 residues in the CDR3. Germline V CDR1 and CDR2: SGHTA, FQGTGA. CDR3: CASSLNGDGEAFF. The CDR3, as DNA: TGTGCCAGCAGCTTAAATGGCGACGGTGAAGCTTTCTTT.

The chain carries TRBV4-3 and TRBJ2-2; 7 positions agree with TRBD2. V was pared by 0 bases and J by 0 bases, with 4 bases of the junction left unmatched. The CDR3 runs 17 residues. Looked up from germline, CDR1 is LGHNA and CDR2 is YSLEER. The CDR3 loop is CASSQEVGLANTGELFF. The CDR3 nucleotides read TGCGCCAGCAGCCAAGAAGTAGGACTAGCGAACACCGGGGAGCTGTTTTTT.